The 14 T cell receptor beta chains in this list originate from one sample, sequenced in a study of regulatory T cells in long-lasting Graves disease. Time point specified: persistent/refractory GD, antithyroid drugs over 5 years with positive TRAb. PBMC RNA served as the TCR library source. iRepertoire HTBI primers and Arm-PCR of CDR3 regions built TCR beta libraries. TCRdb used MiXCR to reprocess the multiplex PCR reads, holding one entry per CDR3 protein. Of 400,000 to 500,000 distinct CDR3 sequences in the sample, approximately 22% were seen once. Here the sequenced sample was peripheral blood mononuclear cells (PBMCs), taken when the disease was refractory, from a patient treated with antithyroid drugs. The origin of the receptors is a female donor with Graves disease.

This clonotype was observed many times. The chain employs TRBV2 and TRBJ1-5, with D possibly matching TRBD1 (5 bases). V was clipped by 6 bases and J by 4 bases, with 10 bases between them. CDR1 is SNHLY, CDR2 FYNNEI, per germline. This CDR3 has 13 amino acids. In DNA form, the CDR3 reads TGTGCCAGCAGAAACGGGGGGAATCAGCCCCAGCATTTT. This encodes CASRNGGNQPQHF.

The V gene is TRBV7-2, the J gene TRBJ2-1; the D is unclear. Trimming took 7 bases from V and 0 from J, leaving 13 bases between them. CDR3 length: 15 amino acids. CDR1 and CDR2 from the germline V gene are SGHTA and FQGNSA. CDR3 in DNA: TGTGCCAGCATCGACCAGTCTCTCTCCTACAATGAGCAGTTCTTC. It translates to CASIDQSLSYNEQFF.

This clonotype was counted ten times or more. The rearrangement links TRBV6-9 to TRBJ1-5, with 12 bases fitting TRBD1. CDR1 and CDR2 (germline): MNHGY, SVAAGI. V lost 3 bases, J lost 5 bases, and 5 bases stayed unmatched. The CDR3 runs to 16 residues. CDR3 coding DNA: TGTGCCAGCAGTTACAGGGACAGGGGGCGTCATCAGCCCCAGCATTTT. Residues: CASSYRDRGRHQPQHF.

This clonotype was seen repeatedly, ten times or more. This rearrangement joins TRBV2 to TRBJ1-6, with D hard to call. V lost 8 bases and J lost 8, with 22 bases in between. This CDR3 is 16 amino acids long. Germline V gene lookup returns CDR1 SNHLY and CDR2 FYNNEI. The chain's CDR3 is CASSAYGSGSDSPLHF. In DNA form, the CDR3 reads TGTGCCAGCTCCGCCTATGGGTCCGGGTCCGATTCACCCCTCCACTTT.

With respect to this clonotype: A much larger clone differs by one base, so this may be a read error. V and J are TRBV11-1 and TRBJ2-7; D is ambiguous. V was cut by 8 bases and J by 5 bases, with 13 bases left in between. In germline, CDR1 is SGHAT, CDR2 FQDESV (reference sequence). This CDR3 spans 12 amino acids. This chain's CDR3 is CASGRILNEQYF. CDR3 nucleotides: TGTGCCAGCGGCCGGATCTTAAACGAGCAGTACTTC.

This clonotype was recorded a few times. The V and J genes are TRBV6-2 or TRBV6-3 and TRBJ2-2; D is ambiguous. The CDR3 extends over 12 amino acids. V lost 7 bases to trimming and J lost 8 bases, with 11 bases between them. CDR1 and CDR2 from the germline V gene are MNHEY and SVGEGT. The CDR3 DNA reads TGTGCCAGCAACTCCCCCCGAGGGGAGCTGTTTTTT. Protein product: CASNSPRGELFF.

V is TRBV28 and J is TRBJ1-2, with a possible D match to TRBD1 (5 bases). The germline CDR1 and CDR2 sequences are MDHEN and SYDVKM. The CDR3 runs to 13 residues. V was shortened by 10 bases and J by 6 bases, with 18 bases between the two germline ends. Here the CDR3 reads CATRWGVEDGYTF. The CDR3 DNA sequence: TGTGCCACCCGATGGGGGGTCGAGGATGGCTACACCTTC.

This clonotype was detected a few times. The chain carries TRBV10-3 and TRBJ2-3, with TRBD2 as a possible D gene (5 bases). The germline V gene has CDR1 ENHRY and CDR2 SYGVKD. The ends were cut back, 0 bases at V and 3 bases at J, with 7 bases in the middle. The CDR3 extends over 14 amino acids. The DNA of the CDR3 is TGTGCCATCAGTGAGTCTGGGAGAACAGATACGCAGTATTTT. Its translation: CAISESGRTDTQYF.

The chain carries TRBV5-1 and TRBJ2-2; D is uncertain. Germline assignment: CDR1 SGHRS and CDR2 YFSETQ. The CDR3 contains 13 residues. Deletions cut 4 bases from V and 10 bases from J, with 14 bases between. CDR3 residues: CASSTPPGQELFF. For the CDR3, the DNA is TGCGCCAGCAGCACCCCCCCGGGCCAGGAGCTGTTTTTT.

J is TRBJ2-7 and V is TRBV20-1; D might be TRBD1 or TRBD2, each matching 5 bases. The V end was cut by 3 bases, the J end by 2 bases, with 14 bases between. The germline V gene has CDR1 DFQATT and CDR2 SNEGSKA (reference sequence). This CDR3 has 14 residues. This CDR3 is CSASGDGATYEQYF. As DNA, the CDR3 is TGCAGTGCTAGTGGGGACGGAGCCACCTACGAGCAGTACTTC.

For this clonotype: A clone one base away is much larger, so this may be a read error. The chain has TRBV2 and TRBJ2-2; tentatively, D is TRBD2 (5 bases). The CDR3 loop spans 17 amino acids. Germline CDR1 SNHLY, CDR2 FYNNEI. Trimming cost V 6 bases and J 2 bases, with 19 bases left between them. The CDR3 DNA sequence: TGTGCCAGCAGCAGAGAAGGAGGCGAGGATAACACCGGGGAGCTGTTTTTT. It codes for CASSREGGEDNTGELFF. Together with reference TRBV2 and TRBJ2-2, the CDR3 gives the full variable domain: EPEVTQTPSHQVTQMGQEVILRCVPISNHLYFYWYRQILGQKVEFLVSFYNNEISEKSEIFDDQFSVERPDGSNFTLKIRSTKLEDSAMYFCASSREGGEDNTGELFFGEGSRLTVL.

J is TRBJ1-3 and V is TRBV20-1; the D gene is possibly TRBD1 (6 bases). The CDR3 covers 16 residues. CDR1 and CDR2 (germline): DFQATT, SNEGSKA (reference sequence). Trimming left V 1 base short and J 2 bases short, with 15 bases between. The CDR3 is CSARAPSAGAGNTIYF. CDR3 DNA sequence: TGCAGTGCTAGAGCCCCCTCAGCAGGGGCTGGAAACACCATATATTTT.

This clonotype was counted ten times or more. The chain couples TRBV6-5 to TRBJ2-7, with TRBD2 matching over 9 bases. Trimming at V came to 0 bases and at J to 6 bases, leaving 6 bases not matched to a gene. Germline assignment: CDR1 MNHEY and CDR2 SVGAGI. The CDR3 runs to 15 residues. CDR3 nucleotide sequence: TGTGCCAGCAGTTACTCGGCGGGAGGGCCCCCCGAGCAGTACTTC. Its protein product is CASSYSAGGPPEQYF.

This clonotype appeared many times. The chain combines TRBV6-2 or TRBV6-3 with TRBJ1-1, with 11 bases fitting TRBD1. The length of the CDR3 is 16 residues. Germline CDR1 MNHEY, CDR2 SVGEGT. The V segment lost 4 bases and the J segment 4 bases; nucleotides outside the gene matches: 8. This CDR3 reads CASSLGQGARSTEAFF. DNA of the CDR3: TGTGCCAGCAGTTTAGGACAGGGGGCACGGAGCACTGAAGCTTTCTTT.